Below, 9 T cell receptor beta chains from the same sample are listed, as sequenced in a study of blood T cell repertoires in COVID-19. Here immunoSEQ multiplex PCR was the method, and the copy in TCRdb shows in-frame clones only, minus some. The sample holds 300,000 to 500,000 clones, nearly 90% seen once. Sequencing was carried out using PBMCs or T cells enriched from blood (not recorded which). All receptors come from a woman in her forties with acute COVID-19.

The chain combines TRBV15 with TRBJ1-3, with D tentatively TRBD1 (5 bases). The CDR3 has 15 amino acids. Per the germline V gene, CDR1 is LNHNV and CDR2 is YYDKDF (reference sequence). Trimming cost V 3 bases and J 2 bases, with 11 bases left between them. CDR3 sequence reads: CATSSARGAGNTIYF. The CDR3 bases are TGTGCCACCAGCAGCGCCCGGGGGGCTGGAAACACCATATATTTT.

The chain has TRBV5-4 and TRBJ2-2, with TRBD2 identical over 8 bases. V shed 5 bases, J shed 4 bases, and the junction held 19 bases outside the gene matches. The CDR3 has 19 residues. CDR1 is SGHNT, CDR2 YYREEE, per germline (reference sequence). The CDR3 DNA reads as TGTGCCAGCAGTCAAGAGGTCCCCCGGGGGGGCGCGGGCACCGGGGAGCTGTTTTTT. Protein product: CASSQEVPRGGAGTGELFF. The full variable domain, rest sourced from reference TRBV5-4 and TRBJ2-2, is ETGVTQSPTHLIKTRGQQVTLRCSSQSGHNTVSWYQQALGQGPQFIFQYYREEENGRGNFPPRFSGLQFPNYSSELNVNALELDDSALYLCASSQEVPRGGAGTGELFFGEGSRLTVL.

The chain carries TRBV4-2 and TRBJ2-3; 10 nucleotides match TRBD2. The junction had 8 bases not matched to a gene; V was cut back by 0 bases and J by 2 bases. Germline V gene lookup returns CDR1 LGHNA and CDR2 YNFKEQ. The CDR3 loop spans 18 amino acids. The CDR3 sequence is CASSQDGGSGGTTDTQYF. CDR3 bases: TGTGCCAGCAGCCAAGATGGGGGTAGCGGGGGGACCACAGATACGCAGTATTTT.

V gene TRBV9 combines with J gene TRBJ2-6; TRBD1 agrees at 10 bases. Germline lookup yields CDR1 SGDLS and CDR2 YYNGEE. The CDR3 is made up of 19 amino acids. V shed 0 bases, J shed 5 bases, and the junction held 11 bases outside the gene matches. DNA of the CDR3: TGTGCCAGCAGCGTAGCGTCGGGACAGGGGTCTTTGAGGGCCAACGTCCTGACTTTC. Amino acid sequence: CASSVASGQGSLRANVLTF.

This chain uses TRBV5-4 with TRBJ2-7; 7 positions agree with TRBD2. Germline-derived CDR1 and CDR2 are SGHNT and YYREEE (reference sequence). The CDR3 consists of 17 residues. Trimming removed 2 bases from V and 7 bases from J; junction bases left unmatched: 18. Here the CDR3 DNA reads TGTGCCAGCAGCTTCGATCTTTTGGGCGGGGGTTCGGGAGAGCAGTACTTC. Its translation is CASSFDLLGGGSGEQYF.

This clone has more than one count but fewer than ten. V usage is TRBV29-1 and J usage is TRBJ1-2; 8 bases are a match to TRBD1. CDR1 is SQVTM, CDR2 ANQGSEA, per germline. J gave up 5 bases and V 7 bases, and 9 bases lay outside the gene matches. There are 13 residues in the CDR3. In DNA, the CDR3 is TGCAGCGAGGACAGGGCGAGTGGGTATGGCTACACCTTC. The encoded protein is CSEDRASGYGYTF.

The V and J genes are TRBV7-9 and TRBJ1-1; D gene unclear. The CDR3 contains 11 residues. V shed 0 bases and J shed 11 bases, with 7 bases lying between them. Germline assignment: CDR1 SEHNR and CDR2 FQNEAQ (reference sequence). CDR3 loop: CASSLAGDAFF. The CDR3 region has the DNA TGTGCCAGCAGCTTAGCCGGGGATGCTTTCTTT.

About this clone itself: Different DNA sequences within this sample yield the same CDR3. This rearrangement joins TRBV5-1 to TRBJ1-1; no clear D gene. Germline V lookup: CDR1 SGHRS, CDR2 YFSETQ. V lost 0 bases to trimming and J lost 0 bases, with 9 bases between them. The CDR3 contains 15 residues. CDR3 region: CASSLAGSLNTEAFF. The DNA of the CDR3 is TGCGCCAGCAGCTTGGCCGGGAGTTTGAACACTGAAGCTTTCTTT.

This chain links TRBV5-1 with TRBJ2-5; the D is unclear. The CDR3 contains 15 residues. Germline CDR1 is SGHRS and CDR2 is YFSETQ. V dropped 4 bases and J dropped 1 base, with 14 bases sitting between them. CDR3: CASSLGVVAQETQYF. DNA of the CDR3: TGCGCCAGCAGCCTGGGCGTGGTAGCCCAAGAGACCCAGTACTTC.